These T cell receptor beta chains were read from a single sample in a study of blood T cell repertoires in COVID-19. Here immunoSEQ multiplex PCR was the method, and the copy in TCRdb shows in-frame clones only, minus some. The table records a few hundred thousand clones, nearly 90% of them present only once. Sequencing was performed on PBMCs or T cells enriched from blood (not recorded which). Source of these receptors: a woman between 18 and 29 years old with acute COVID-19. CDR3s include the opening cysteine and the closing phenylalanine or tryptophan. Each record gives: D gene, J gene, CDR3 length, clone size, V gene, CDR3 DNA, CDR3 protein. D genes are given only for firm matches. Some rows mark clone size as missing; the rest say once, few, many or name a class of expanded clone.

TRBD1 TRBJ1-6 14 - TRBV19 TGTGCCAGTAGTTATCGGACAGGGCGTTCACCCCTCCACTTT CASSYRTGRSPLHF
- TRBJ2-5 16 - TRBV27 TGTGCCAGCAGGTCCATGTCGGGACTCAACGTAGAGACCCAGTACTTC CASRSMSGLNVETQYF
TRBD1 TRBJ2-1 16 - TRBV19 TGTGCCAGTACCCAAAAGGGGGCGATCAAGTCCAATGAGCAGTTCTTC CASTQKGAIKSNEQFF
TRBD2 TRBJ2-7 15 - TRBV13 TGTGCCAGCAGCCTCATGACTAGCGGGAGTGCCGAGCAGTACTTC CASSLMTSGSAEQYF
TRBD1 TRBJ2-7 14 few TRBV5-1 TGCGCCAGCAGCCTGGGACAGGGGGTTTACGAGCAGTACTTC CASSLGQGVYEQYF
TRBD2 TRBJ2-1 17 - TRBV4-2 TGTGCCAGCAGCCGAGAATTCCCGGGACTAGAAGGCGATGAGCAGTTCTTC CASSREFPGLEGDEQFF
- TRBJ1-3 16 - TRBV6-1 TGTGCCAGCAGTGAACACGGCGGCTCCTCTGGAAACACCATATATTTT CASSEHGGSSGNTIYF
TRBD1 TRBJ1-1 19 few TRBV19 TGTGCCAGTAGTATAGATTTTAGACAGGGTCTTCCTCCTAACACTGAAGCTTTCTTT CASSIDFRQGLPPNTEAFF
TRBD2 TRBJ2-2 15 - TRBV7-3 TGTGCCAGCAGCTTCTCTAGCGGGTACACCGGGGAGCTGTTTTTT CASSFSSGYTGELFF
- TRBJ1-1 12 once TRBV20-1 TGCAGTGCTAGTGAACAGGTCACTGAAGCTTTCTTT CSASEQVTEAFF
- TRBJ1-1 12 - TRBV28 TGTGCCAGCAGTTGGGGGGGGAGTGAAGCTTTCTTT CASSWGGSEAFF
- TRBJ1-4 14 - TRBV27 TGTGCCAGCGGGAGCCAGGCAACTAATGAAAAACTGTTTTTT CASGSQATNEKLFF
TRBD2 TRBJ2-2 18 - TRBV11-2 TGTGCCAGCAGCTTACTGGGACTAGCGGGAGGGCGAACCGGGGAGCTGTTTTTT CASSLLGLAGGRTGELFF
- TRBJ1-2 15 - TRBV29-1 TGCAGCGTAGTTCCGGGGACAAGTACTAACTATGGCTACACCTTC CSVVPGTSTNYGYTF
- TRBJ1-4 15 - TRBV28 TGTGCCAGCACCAACTTGTGGGACACCTATGAAAAACTGTTTTTT CASTNLWDTYEKLFF
- TRBJ2-7 15 - TRBV19 TGTGCCAGTAGTATAGATCGTCGCGGGACAGCGGAGCAGTACTTC CASSIDRRGTAEQYF
- TRBJ2-1 11 - TRBV29-1 TGCAGCGTTGATGGCTGGAATGAGCAGTTCTTC CSVDGWNEQFF
- TRBJ1-5 12 - TRBV10-3 TGTGCCATCAGTGAGCACAATCAGCCCCAGCATTTT CAISEHNQPQHF
- TRBJ2-7 11 - TRBV30 TGTGCCTGGAGTGTCTCTTACGAGCAGTACTTC CAWSVSYEQYF
- TRBJ1-1 14 few TRBV10-3 TGTGCCATCAGTGGGAGGGAGATGGGCACTGAAGCTTTCTTT CAISGREMGTEAFF
- TRBJ1-3 15 once TRBV18 TGTGCCAGCTCACCTGGGCCTAACTCTGGAAACACCATATATTTT CASSPGPNSGNTIYF
- TRBJ1-5 15 - TRBV6-5 TGTGCCAGCAGTTACTCGGCTCCCAGGGGTCAGCCCCAGCATTTT CASSYSAPRGQPQHF
TRBD1 TRBJ1-3 15 - TRBV7-9 TGTGCCAGCAGCTACGGACAGGGCTCTGGAAACACCATATATTTT CASSYGQGSGNTIYF
- TRBJ1-1 13 few TRBV6-5 TGTGCCAGCAGTTACTCTATTAACAGTGAAGCTTTCTTT CASSYSINSEAFF
- TRBJ1-2 14 once TRBV7-9 TGTGCCAGCAGCCGATTGGAGACCCAAGGCGGCTACACCTTC CASSRLETQGGYTF
- TRBJ2-3 15 - TRBV7-9 TGTGCCAGCAGCGTACGTGGGAGTACGACAGATACGCAGTATTTT CASSVRGSTTDTQYF
TRBD1 TRBJ1-1 16 - TRBV18 TGTGCCAGCTCACCATTGGGACAGGGTACGGACACTGAAGCTTTCTTT CASSPLGQGTDTEAFF
TRBD1 TRBJ2-4 14 - TRBV25-1 TGTGCCAGCAGTGACGGACAGGGCAAAAACATTCAGTACTTC CASSDGQGKNIQYF
- TRBJ1-4 18 - TRBV5-3 TGTGCCAGAAGCCGATCCTCTCAGGGGATTAGGACTAATGAAAAACTGTTTTTT CARSRSSQGIRTNEKLFF
- TRBJ2-5 16 - TRBV28 TGTGCCAGCAGTCAAACCATGACACCGTACCAAGAGACCCAGTACTTC CASSQTMTPYQETQYF
- TRBJ2-1 17 - TRBV10-3 TGTGCCATCAGTGAGTCGACACGGCCGAGCTCCTACAATGAGCAGTTCTTC CAISESTRPSSYNEQFF
- TRBJ2-7 13 - TRBV30 TGTGCCTGGAGTGTAAGATTGAGGAACGAGCAGTACTTC CAWSVRLRNEQYF
- TRBJ1-6 15 - TRBV9 TGTGCCAGCAGCGTAGCTCCGGGAGAGAATTCACCCCTCCACTTT CASSVAPGENSPLHF